These 25 T cell receptor beta chains were all obtained from the same sample, sequenced in a study of CD8+ T cells in alopecia areata. Reverse transcription of extracted RNA yielded cDNA, which provided the sequencing template. Method: immunoSEQ multiplex PCR; TCRdb's copy keeps in-frame clones and lacks some. The repertoire holds just over 150,000 clones, with 45% to 55% as singletons. The source was CD8+ T cells sorted from blood, collected at week 0. All receptors come from a human donor with alopecia areata.

J is TRBJ1-2 and V is TRBV13, with 10 bases that match TRBD1. Germline CDR1 is PRHDT and CDR2 is FYEKMQ (reference sequence). The CDR3 is 15 residues long. The trim removed 5 bases at V and 8 bases at J, leaving 11 bases unmatched. DNA of the CDR3: TGTGCCAGCAGCCCTAAACCGGGGACAGGGGACGGCTACACCTTC. Its translation: CASSPKPGTGDGYTF. Full variable domain (rest looked up from reference TRBV13 and TRBJ1-2): AAGVIQSPRHLIKEKRETATLKCYPIPRHDTVYWYQQGPGQDPQFLISFYEKMQSDKGSIPDRFSAQQFSDYHSELNMSSLELGDSALYFCASSPKPGTGDGYTFGSGTRLTVV.

The chain has TRBV5-6 and TRBJ1-4, with D perhaps matching TRBD1 (6 bases). The germline CDR1 and CDR2 sequences are SGHDT and YYEEEE. V lost 0 bases and J 7 bases, leaving 7 bases between the germline ends. The CDR3 spans 13 residues. As DNA, the CDR3 is TGTGCCAGCAGCTTGGACAGGGCTGAAAAACTGTTTTTT. Encoded protein: CASSLDRAEKLFF. Combining the CDR3 with reference TRBV5-6 and TRBJ1-4 gives the whole variable domain DAGVTQSPTHLIKTRGQQVTLRCSPKSGHDTVSWYQQALGQGPQFIFQYYEEEERQRGNFPDRFSGHQFPNYSSELNVNALLLGDSALYLCASSLDRAEKLFFGSGTQLSVL.

For the CDR3, the DNA is TGCGCCAGCAGCTTGGGGGGCTACGAGCAGTACTTC. Translated: CASSLGGYEQYF. V usage is TRBV5-1 and J usage is TRBJ2-7; D not resolved. The V end lost 0 bases, the J end lost 3 bases, and 4 bases lay between the germline ends. From germline, CDR1 is SGHRS and CDR2 YFSETQ. The CDR3 consists of 12 residues.

The chain recombines TRBV7-2 with TRBJ1-2, with a weak D call TRBD1 (6 bases). The CDR3 runs to 14 residues. V lost 3 bases to trimming and J lost 4 bases, with 12 bases between them. In germline, CDR1 is SGHTA, CDR2 FQGNSA. In nucleotides, the CDR3 is TGTGCCAGCAGCTTCTTGGACAGCCCCTATGGCTACACCTTC. Amino acids: CASSFLDSPYGYTF.

The V call is TRBV15, the J call TRBJ1-1; possible D gene TRBD1, 6 bases. V was shortened by 3 bases and J by 1 base, with 9 bases between the two germline ends. This CDR3 is 14 amino acids long. CDR1 and CDR2 from the germline V gene are LNHNV and YYDKDF (reference sequence). The DNA of the CDR3 is TGTGCCACCAGCAGTGGACAGAGGAACACTGAAGCTTTCTTT. As protein: CATSSGQRNTEAFF.

The chain joins TRBV11-2 to TRBJ2-7; the D is unclear. V lost 4 bases and J 2 bases, leaving 15 bases between the germline ends. Germline V gives CDR1 SGHAT, CDR2 FQNNGV. The CDR3 contains 15 residues. The CDR3: CASSSPGPEPYEQYF. The CDR3 DNA reads as TGTGCCAGCAGCTCCCCGGGCCCTGAGCCCTACGAGCAGTACTTC.

The V gene is TRBV7-3, the J gene TRBJ2-7; perhaps TRBD1 as D (6 bases). Germline values: CDR1 SGHTA, CDR2 FQGTGA. The CDR3 consists of 15 residues. The V and J ends lost 2 bases and 2 bases respectively, with 13 bases between them. The CDR3 DNA reads TGTGCCAGCAGCTTAGGGGGCGGCGGAGCCTACGAGCAGTACTTC. It codes for CASSLGGGGAYEQYF.

The chain recombines TRBV15 with TRBJ1-5; 8 nucleotides match TRBD1. This CDR3 region has 15 residues. Germline lookup yields CDR1 LNHNV and CDR2 YYDKDF (reference sequence). Unmatched junction bases numbered 7, after V lost 4 bases and J lost 5 bases. CDR3 residues: CATSNDRGAHQPQHF. In nucleotides, the CDR3 is TGTGCCACCAGCAACGACAGGGGTGCGCATCAGCCCCAGCATTTT. The variable domain in full, with the rest retrieved from reference TRBV15 and TRBJ1-5, is DAMVIQNPRYQVTQFGKPVTLSCSQTLNHNVMYWYQQKSSQAPKLLFHYYDKDFNNEADTPDNFQSRRPNTSFCFLDIRSPGLGDTAMYLCATSNDRGAHQPQHFGDGTRLSIL.

V is TRBV7-8 and J is TRBJ2-7, with D unresolved. CDR1 is SGHVS, CDR2 FQNEAQ, per germline. V lost 1 base and J 2 bases, leaving 15 bases between the germline ends. The CDR3 consists of 16 residues. The CDR3: CASSLGESPSPYEQYF. The CDR3 region has the DNA TGTGCCAGCAGCTTAGGTGAATCACCGTCACCCTACGAGCAGTACTTC.

This clone was found once. J is TRBJ1-1 and V is TRBV30; a possible D gene is TRBD1 (5 bases). V lost 5 bases to trimming and J lost 1 base, with 8 bases between them. The germline gives CDR1 GTSNPN, CDR2 SVGIG (reference sequence). This CDR3 comprises 12 residues. This CDR3 is CAWGHRNTEAFF. The DNA of the CDR3 is TGTGCCTGGGGACATAGGAACACTGAAGCTTTCTTT.

The chain has TRBV29-1 and TRBJ2-5, with D possibly called TRBD1 or TRBD2 (5 bases each). Germline V gene data show CDR1 as SQVTM and CDR2 as ANQGSEA. V was clipped by 5 bases and J by 14 bases, with 9 bases between them. This CDR3 is built from 8 residues. CDR3 nucleotides: TGCAGCGTTACCGGGGACTACTTC. Amino acid sequence: CSVTGDYF.

This clone was counted only a few times. The V gene is TRBV29-1, the J gene TRBJ2-2; no reliable D call. This CDR3 is 13 amino acids long. Germline CDR1 reads SQVTM; CDR2 reads ANQGSEA. Trimming stripped 3 bases from V and 0 bases from J, with 5 bases between. CDR3 nucleotide sequence: TGCAGCGTTGATTGGCCGAACACCGGGGAGCTGTTTTTT. Encoded protein: CSVDWPNTGELFF.

The rearrangement links TRBV5-1 to TRBJ2-3; 7 nucleotides align to TRBD2. Germline assignment: CDR1 SGHRS and CDR2 YFSETQ. The CDR3 extends over 11 amino acids. After removal of 4 bases from V and 8 bases from J, the junction contained 1 base not matched to a gene. In nucleotides, the CDR3 is TGCGCCAGCAGCGGGGAGGGTACGCAGTATTTT. Protein product: CASSGEGTQYF.

The V gene is TRBV13, the J gene TRBJ2-7, with D possibly called TRBD1 or TRBD2 (6 bases each). The V end lost 3 bases, the J end lost 7 bases, and 13 bases lay between the germline ends. Germline values: CDR1 PRHDT, CDR2 FYEKMQ (reference sequence). This CDR3 region has 13 residues. The CDR3 DNA is TGTGCCAGCAGCTTTCCGGGGGCTAAAGAGCAGTACTTC. Residues: CASSFPGAKEQYF.

The chain has TRBV27 and TRBJ2-7, with D perhaps matching TRBD2 (6 bases). From germline, CDR1 is MNHEY and CDR2 SMNVEV (reference sequence). The CDR3 spans 13 residues. V was shortened by 8 bases and J by 0 bases, with 11 bases between the two germline ends. The CDR3 loop reads CASRDLNSYEQYF. CDR3 coding DNA: TGTGCCAGCCGGGACTTAAACTCCTACGAGCAGTACTTC.

The chain links TRBV29-1 to TRBJ1-2, with D uncertain. Germline lookup yields CDR1 SQVTM and CDR2 ANQGSEA. Between the trimmed V and J ends, which lost 6 bases and 8 bases, there was a span of 19 bases. The CDR3 contains 13 residues. CDR3 DNA: TGCAGCGTCCCGACGAGGGATACGGGGGGCTACACCTTC. This translates into CSVPTRDTGGYTF.

This clone has more than one count but fewer than ten. The chain has TRBV4-3 and TRBJ1-2; D remains unclear. The V end was cut by 0 bases, the J end by 0 bases, with 14 bases between. Germline CDR1 is LGHNA and CDR2 is YSLEER. The CDR3 has 17 amino acids. The chain's CDR3 is CASSQDRGRQANYGYTF. CDR3 DNA sequence: TGCGCCAGCAGCCAAGATCGCGGCAGGCAAGCTAACTATGGCTACACCTTC.

V is TRBV13 and J is TRBJ2-4, with D uncertain. Trimming shortened V by 5 bases and J by 1 base, and 9 bases separated the two germline ends. Per the germline V gene, CDR1 is PRHDT and CDR2 is FYEKMQ (reference sequence). There are 14 residues in the CDR3. The CDR3 region is CASSPERAKNIQYF. CDR3 DNA sequence: TGTGCCAGCAGCCCCGAGAGGGCCAAAAACATTCAGTACTTC.

The DNA for the CDR3 is TGTGCCAGCAGCGTAGCTGGGGGTTCCTATGGCTACACCTTC. It codes for CASSVAGGSYGYTF. The rearrangement uses TRBV9 and TRBJ1-2, with D maybe TRBD1 (5 bases). Germline V gene data show CDR1 as SGDLS and CDR2 as YYNGEE. Trimming took 0 bases from V and 4 from J, leaving 10 bases between them. The CDR3 extends over 14 amino acids.

The gene calls are TRBV29-1 and TRBJ2-7; 10 positions agree with TRBD2. The V and J ends lost 7 bases and 5 bases, in that order; junction bases with no gene match: 14. Germline V gene data show CDR1 as SQVTM and CDR2 as ANQGSEA. There are 15 residues in the CDR3. CDR3 residues: CSAALLAGETDEQYF. CDR3 coding DNA: TGCAGCGCTGCGCTTCTAGCGGGGGAGACTGACGAGCAGTACTTC.

The chain joins TRBV14 to TRBJ2-1; 8 bases fit TRBD1. CDR3 size: 15 residues. From germline, CDR1 is SGHDN and CDR2 FVKESK. Trimming at V came to 4 bases and at J to 7 bases, leaving 9 bases not matched to a gene. CDR3 sequence: CASSPPPTGENEQFF. For the CDR3, the DNA is TGTGCCAGCAGCCCCCCCCCGACAGGGGAGAATGAGCAGTTCTTC.

This clone was counted a few times. The genes are TRBV30 and TRBJ2-2; no clear D gene. Germline CDR1 and CDR2: GTSNPN and SVGIG (reference sequence). Trimming cost V 1 base and J 9 bases, with 3 bases left between them. This CDR3 is built from 10 residues. CDR3 loop: CAWSARELFF. In DNA form, the CDR3 reads TGTGCCTGGAGTGCAAGGGAGCTGTTTTTT. Full variable domain (rest looked up from reference TRBV30 and TRBJ2-2): SQTIHQWPATLVQPVGSPLSLECTVEGTSNPNLYWYRQAAGRGLQLLFYSVGIGQISSEVPQNLSASRPQDRQFILSSKKLLLSDSGFYLCAWSARELFFGEGSRLTVL.

This rearrangement joins TRBV10-3 to TRBJ2-5, with 10 bases fitting TRBD2. Per the germline V gene, CDR1 is ENHRY and CDR2 is SYGVKD. The CDR3 length is 18 residues. The V segment lost 4 bases and the J segment 0 bases; nucleotides outside the gene matches: 11. The CDR3 loop is CAISGAASGGQYQETQYF. For the CDR3, the DNA is TGTGCCATCAGTGGCGCGGCTAGCGGGGGCCAGTACCAAGAGACCCAGTACTTC.

The J gene is TRBJ1-4, the V gene TRBV4-3; TRBD1 matches at 9 bases. Germline trimming cut 0 bases from V and 7 bases from J; bases unmatched to any gene: 3. The CDR3 is 15 residues long. Germline V gene data show CDR1 as LGHNA and CDR2 as YSLEER. CDR3 coding DNA: TGCGCCAGCAGCCAAGATCAGACAGGGGGTGAAAAACTGTTTTTT. Encoded protein: CASSQDQTGGEKLFF.

The CDR3 loop reads CASGTTPDSPLHF. Written as DNA, the CDR3 is TGCGCCAGCGGAACTACCCCGGACTCACCCCTCCACTTT. The V gene is TRBV5-1, the J gene TRBJ1-6; D gene uncertain. Germline CDR1 SGHRS, CDR2 YFSETQ. The length of the CDR3 is 13 residues. The V end was cut by 7 bases, the J end by 10 bases, with 15 bases between. Variable domain in full (rest from reference TRBV5-1 and TRBJ1-6): KAGVTQTPRYLIKTRGQQVTLSCSPISGHRSVSWYQQTPGQGLQFLFEYFSETQRNKGNFPGRFSGRQFSNSRSEMNVSTLELGDSALYLCASGTTPDSPLHFGNGTRLTVT.